Following are 5 T cell receptor beta chains from one sample sequenced in a study of cytomegalovirus exposure and HLA in healthy donors. PCR primers comprised 60 Vbeta and 13 Jbeta primers. The table came from immunoSEQ multiplex PCR; TCRdb's copy has only in-frame clones and leaves some out. The table includes approximately 160,000 clones, under 90% detected once. Sequencing was carried out using PBMCs. All receptors come from a man between 18 and 35 years old in good health and CMV-seronegative.

This chain uses TRBV6-1 with TRBJ2-7; D possibly corresponds to TRBD2 (5 bases). V was trimmed by 6 bases and J by 5 bases, leaving 8 bases between them. This CDR3 is 11 amino acids long. Germline CDR1 MNHNS, CDR2 SASEGT. The CDR3 is CASSEGDEQYF. The CDR3 nucleotides read TGTGCCAGCAGCGAGGGAGACGAGCAGTACTTC.

The chain employs TRBV30 and TRBJ1-3; D uncertain. CDR3 length: 13 residues. Deletions cut 4 bases from V and 0 bases from J, with 7 bases between. The germline gives CDR1 GTSNPN, CDR2 SVGIG (reference sequence). The CDR3 sequence is CAWNTLSGNTIYF. The CDR3 DNA reads TGTGCCTGGAACACCCTCTCTGGAAACACCATATATTTT.

As DNA, the CDR3 is TGTGCCGTACTGGTCACCGGGGAGCTGTTTTTT. Amino acids: CAVLVTGELFF. The chain employs TRBV7-9 and TRBJ2-2; unclear D gene. Trimming left V 11 bases short and J 4 bases short, with 8 bases between. Germline values: CDR1 SEHNR, CDR2 FQNEAQ (reference sequence). This CDR3 has 11 amino acids.

The chain carries TRBV5-1 and TRBJ2-7; 10 bases align to TRBD2. Germline CDR1 reads SGHRS; CDR2 reads YFSETQ. CDR3 length: 16 residues. V gave up 1 base and J gave up 4 bases; unmatched junction bases: 8. The CDR3 sequence is CASSLSLAGASYEQYF. DNA of the CDR3: TGCGCCAGCAGCTTGTCCCTAGCGGGGGCCTCATACGAGCAGTACTTC.

This chain joins TRBV7-2 and TRBJ1-4; possible D gene TRBD1, 5 bases. V dropped 5 bases and J dropped 3 bases, with 10 bases sitting between them. Germline CDR1 is SGHTA and CDR2 is FQGNSA. This CDR3 has 14 amino acids. The CDR3 DNA sequence: TGTGCCAGCAGCGTCCGGGGGGCTAATGAAAAACTGTTTTTT. Its protein is CASSVRGANEKLFF.